This entry lists 8 T cell receptor beta chains sequenced from one sample in a study of blood T cell repertoires in COVID-19. Measured with immunoSEQ multiplex PCR; TCRdb has only the in-frame clones, and not every one. The sample records about 85,000 clones, roughly four fifths being singletons. Sequencing used peripheral blood. The receptors here all came from an elderly woman with acute or convalescent COVID-19.

The V and J genes are TRBV12-5 and TRBJ2-1; D gene uncertain. V shed 1 base and J shed 9 bases, with 16 bases lying between them. The CDR3 totals 15 residues. Germline assignment: CDR1 LGHNT and CDR2 FRNRAP. The CDR3 sequence: CASGLGDVSGVEQFF. The CDR3 nucleotides read TGTGCTAGTGGTTTGGGCGACGTCTCAGGCGTTGAGCAGTTCTTC. The variable domain in full, with the rest retrieved from reference TRBV12-5 and TRBJ2-1, is DARVTQTPRHKVTEMGQEVTMRCQPILGHNTVFWYRQTMMQGLELLAYFRNRAPLDDSGMPKDRFSAEMPDATLATLKIQPSEPRDSAVYFCASGLGDVSGVEQFFGPGTRLTVL.

The CDR3 bases are TGTGCCAGCAGCCCCGAGTCCCTGAACACTGAAGCTTTCTTT. Its protein product is CASSPESLNTEAFF. This chain joins TRBV11-2 and TRBJ1-1; the D is unclear. Trimming shortened V by 5 bases and J by 0 bases, and 10 bases separated the two germline ends. CDR3 length: 14 residues. Germline lookup yields CDR1 SGHAT and CDR2 FQNNGV.

The rearrangement uses TRBV4-1 and TRBJ1-4, with 7 bases matching TRBD1. Trimming cost V 1 base and J 5 bases; bases outside gene matches: 4. Germline V CDR1 and CDR2: MGHRA, YSYEKL. The CDR3 sequence is 15 residues long. CDR3: CASSQAGTANEKLFF. The CDR3, as DNA: TGCGCCAGCAGCCAAGCCGGGACAGCAAATGAAAAACTGTTTTTT.

The rearrangement links TRBV12-3 or TRBV12-4 to TRBJ2-1; D is undetermined. The CDR3 has 12 residues. The ends were cut back, 5 bases at V and 2 bases at J, with 4 bases in the middle. CDR3 coding DNA: TGTGCCAGCAGTCGGGCCTACAATGAGCAGTTCTTC. It codes for CASSRAYNEQFF.

This chain connects TRBV2 to TRBJ2-3, with unresolved D. Deletions cut 9 bases from V and 1 base from J, with 26 bases between. CDR3 length equals 18 residues. Germline CDR1 reads SNHLY; CDR2 reads FYNNEI. DNA for the CDR3: TGTGCCAGAGTCGGGTACGGCCCAGATGACCGGGGCACAGATACGCAGTATTTT. Its protein is CARVGYGPDDRGTDTQYF.

This clone was found many times. The rearrangement uses TRBV25-1 and TRBJ1-4; the D is unclear. The V and J ends lost 5 bases and 5 bases respectively, with 9 bases between them. The CDR3 is made up of 13 amino acids. Germline V lookup: CDR1 MGHDK, CDR2 SYGVNS. The CDR3 DNA reads as TGTGCCAGCAGTAAGACGGGGAATGAAAAACTGTTTTTT. As protein: CASSKTGNEKLFF. The full variable domain, completed using reference TRBV25-1 and TRBJ1-4, is EADIYQTPRYLVIGTGKKITLECSQTMGHDKMYWYQQDPGMELHLIHYSYGVNSTEKGDLSSESTVSRIRTEHFPLTLESARPSHTSQYLCASSKTGNEKLFFGSGTQLSVL.

This sequence joins TRBV5-5 and TRBJ1-1; weak D call: TRBD1 (5 bases). The CDR3 is 14 amino acids. V was cut by 1 base and J by 1 base, with 8 bases left in between. Germline CDR1 reads SGHKS; CDR2 reads YYEKEE (reference sequence). The chain's CDR3 is CASSLFTGNTEAFF. For the CDR3, the DNA is TGTGCCAGCAGCTTGTTTACAGGGAACACTGAAGCTTTCTTT.

The genes are TRBV18 and TRBJ2-7; D remains ambiguous. Trimming left V 5 bases short and J 2 bases short, with 4 bases between. Germline V gene data show CDR1 as KGHSH and CDR2 as LQKENI. This CDR3 region has 11 residues. The CDR3 region is CASSSTYEQYF. The CDR3 nucleotides read TGTGCCAGCTCATCTACCTACGAGCAGTACTTC.